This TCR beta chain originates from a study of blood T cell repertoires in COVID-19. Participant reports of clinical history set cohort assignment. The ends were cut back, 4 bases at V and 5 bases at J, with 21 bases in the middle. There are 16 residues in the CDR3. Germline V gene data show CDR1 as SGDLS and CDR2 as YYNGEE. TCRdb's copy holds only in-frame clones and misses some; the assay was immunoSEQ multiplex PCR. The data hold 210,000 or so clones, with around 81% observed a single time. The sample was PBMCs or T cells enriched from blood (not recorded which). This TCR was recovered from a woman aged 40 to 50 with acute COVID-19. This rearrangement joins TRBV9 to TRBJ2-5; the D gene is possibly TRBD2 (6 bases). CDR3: CASSPLALGGGETQYF. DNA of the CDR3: TGTGCCAGCAGCCCCCTAGCGTTGGGAGGCGGGGAGACCCAGTACTTC.